This record looks at one TCR beta chain sequence and its context. The target antigen is unknown. Primers included in the PCR were 60 Vbeta and 13 Jbeta primers. Sequencing was performed with immunoSEQ multiplex PCR; in TCRdb, only in-frame clones are kept and a portion is missing. The sample holds 100,000 to 150,000 clones, 65% to 90% seen once. The data originate from a study of cytomegalovirus exposure and HLA in healthy donors. About the research overall: Of roughly 400 genotyped donors, roughly 80% grouped in the Caucasian-associated ancestry cluster. Study-wide results and limits: For presence/absence analyses, sequencing depth was assumed to be roughly uniform across donors. In vitro checks showed that a few CMV-associated chains really do target CMV antigens.

Germline V gives CDR1 SGHVS, CDR2 FQNEAQ. V was cut by 1 base and J by 2 bases, with 5 bases left in between. The CDR3 length is 13 residues. The origin of this receptor is a man aged 45-60 years in good health and CMV-seronegative. This chain links TRBV7-8 with TRBJ1-1; no definite D call. The material sequenced was PBMCs. The CDR3 loop reads CASSLVRNTEAFF. The CDR3 DNA sequence: TGTGCCAGCAGCTTAGTTCGTAACACTGAAGCTTTCTTT.